This T cell receptor beta chain was identified during a study of OX40 agonist ivuxolimab in advanced cancers. On the study more broadly: The patients got ivuxolimab, which is an agonistic anti-OX40 (CD134) antibody. Cohort: approximately 83% men, mean age around 61, aged roughly 20 to 79.

The table lists this clone with a count of one. The assay was immunoSEQ multiplex PCR, and TCRdb's table has in-frame clones only and misses some. Here the sample spans roughly 50,000 clones, almost 85% being singletons. V lost 7 bases to trimming and J lost 5 bases, with 12 bases between them. The germline gives CDR1 LNHDA, CDR2 SQIVND (reference sequence). This CDR3 contains 12 residues. The sequence came from an adult with an advanced solid tumor such as melanoma, head and neck, liver or kidney cancer. This specimen consisted of CD4+ or CD8+ T cells sorted from blood, obtained in a trial of the OX40 agonist ivuxolimab. The chain links TRBV19 to TRBJ2-7; maybe TRBD1 (5 bases). CDR3 in amino acids: CASKGLNHEQYF. The CDR3 DNA sequence: TGTGCCAGTAAGGGGCTTAATCACGAGCAGTACTTC.